One sample yielded the 29 T cell receptor beta chains listed below, sequenced in a study of technical replicates of blood from a handful of donors. Clones were sequenced by immunoSEQ multiplex PCR, and TCRdb holds only the in-frame ones, with some missing. The sample carries under 55,000 clones, roughly 95% recorded once. Sequencing used T cells isolated from PBMCs. Receptors were obtained from a human donor in good health.

This chain links TRBV5-1 with TRBJ1-2; no clear D. This CDR3 is built from 16 residues. V dropped 4 bases and J dropped 6 bases, with 22 bases sitting between them. Germline V gene lookup returns CDR1 SGHRS and CDR2 YFSETQ. The CDR3 nucleotides are TGCGCCAGCAGCCTGGGCCGGATAGGTGACTTAGATGGCTACACCTTC. Its protein is CASSLGRIGDLDGYTF.

As regards this clone: Other DNA variants within this sample encode the same CDR3. The DNA for the CDR3 is TGCGCCAGCAGCCAAGTGACTAGCGGGGTTTCCTACGAGCAGTACTTC. Translation: CASSQVTSGVSYEQYF. The J gene is TRBJ2-7, the V gene TRBV4-1; 11 bases align to TRBD2. The CDR3 spans 16 residues. Germline CDR1 is MGHRA and CDR2 is YSYEKL. J lost 1 base, V lost 1 base, and 3 bases had no gene match.

This clone has only a few counts. The chain links TRBV6-1 to TRBJ2-7, with a tentative D call TRBD1 (6 bases). The V and J ends lost 10 bases and 5 bases respectively, with 21 bases between them. This CDR3 contains 14 residues. Germline V CDR1 and CDR2: MNHNS, SASEGT. The CDR3 region has the DNA TGTGCCACGGACTCCCCTCAGGGGCCGGACGAGCAGTACTTC. Translation: CATDSPQGPDEQYF.

The rearrangement joins TRBV30 to TRBJ2-1; 8 nucleotides align to TRBD2. V lost 3 bases to trimming and J lost 6 bases; unmatched junction nucleotides: 7. From germline, CDR1 is GTSNPN and CDR2 SVGIG (reference sequence). CDR3 length: 14 residues. The CDR3, as DNA: TGTGCCTGGAGCGCCCGACTAGCGCGCAATGAGCAGTTCTTC. Protein product: CAWSARLARNEQFF.

The chain recombines TRBV4-3 with TRBJ2-7, with 9 bases aligning to TRBD1. Germline V lookup: CDR1 LGHNA, CDR2 YSLEER. This CDR3 has 19 residues. The V gene end was trimmed by 2 bases and the J gene end by 2 bases; junction bases not matched to a gene: 16. The CDR3 is CASSQFVSGTGSTAYEQYF. DNA of the CDR3: TGCGCCAGCAGCCAATTCGTATCCGGGACAGGGAGCACGGCCTACGAGCAGTACTTC.

This sequence joins TRBV30 and TRBJ1-2; possibly TRBD1 for D (6 bases). V dropped 2 bases and J dropped 4 bases, with 17 bases sitting between them. The germline CDR1 and CDR2 sequences are GTSNPN and SVGIG (reference sequence). The CDR3 is 15 residues long. In DNA form, the CDR3 reads TGTGCCTGGAGTATTAACACAGGGATTGGCTATGGCTACACCTTC. Translating it yields CAWSINTGIGYGYTF.

The chain carries TRBV19 and TRBJ1-2, with D maybe TRBD1 (5 bases). Trimming took 10 bases from V and 4 from J, leaving 16 bases between them. Germline V gene data show CDR1 as LNHDA and CDR2 as SQIVND (reference sequence). The CDR3 totals 13 residues. The CDR3 coding sequence is TGTGCCACAAGGGGCGGAGAACCCTATGGCTACACCTTC. It translates to CATRGGEPYGYTF.

This chain joins TRBV11-2 and TRBJ1-2, with TRBD1 matching over 8 bases. The V gene's germline CDR1 is SGHAT and CDR2 FQNNGV. V lost 5 bases, J lost 9 bases, and 8 bases stayed unmatched. The CDR3 contains 13 residues. This CDR3 is CASSQAGGFSYTF. Here the CDR3 DNA reads TGTGCCAGCAGCCAAGCAGGGGGCTTCAGCTACACCTTC.

J is TRBJ2-6 and V is TRBV2, with 7 bases that match TRBD1. Germline lookup yields CDR1 SNHLY and CDR2 FYNNEI. The CDR3 covers 18 residues. Trimming cost V 5 bases and J 0 bases; bases outside gene matches: 10. CDR3: CASSTRDSLISGANVLTF. The CDR3 DNA reads as TGTGCCAGCAGTACCCGGGACAGCCTTATCTCTGGGGCCAACGTCCTGACTTTC.

The rearrangement uses TRBV19 and TRBJ1-2; possible D gene TRBD1, 6 bases. Germline V gives CDR1 LNHDA, CDR2 SQIVND (reference sequence). V lost 7 bases to trimming and J lost 4 bases, with 19 bases between them. The CDR3 covers 15 residues. CDR3 sequence (DNA): TGTGCCAGTACTAGAAACAGGGAAGGGGCCTATGGCTACACCTTC. It is translated as CASTRNREGAYGYTF.

The gene calls are TRBV9 and TRBJ2-7; 9 bases are a match to TRBD1. Unmatched junction bases numbered 8, after V lost 0 bases and J lost 4 bases. The germline gives CDR1 SGDLS, CDR2 YYNGEE. This CDR3 is 16 amino acids long. CDR3 sequence (DNA): TGTGCCAGCAGCGTAGATACAGGGGGCATTGGGTACGAGCAGTACTTC. Residues: CASSVDTGGIGYEQYF.

The CDR3 DNA follows: TGTGCCAGCAGTATACTCTCGGGACATCAGGACGGCACTGAAGCTTTCTTT. Amino acids: CASSILSGHQDGTEAFF. The chain links TRBV13 to TRBJ1-1; possible D gene TRBD1, 6 bases. The length of the CDR3 is 17 residues. V lost 6 bases, J lost 4 bases, and 24 bases lay in between. CDR1 and CDR2 from the germline V gene are PRHDT and FYEKMQ (reference sequence). The whole variable domain, filled in from reference TRBV13 and TRBJ1-1, reads AAGVIQSPRHLIKEKRETATLKCYPIPRHDTVYWYQQGPGQDPQFLISFYEKMQSDKGSIPDRFSAQQFSDYHSELNMSSLELGDSALYFCASSILSGHQDGTEAFFGQGTRLTVV.

This chain uses TRBV6-5 with TRBJ2-1; D may be TRBD2 (6 bases). V lost 2 bases, J lost 10 bases, and 15 bases lay in between. This CDR3 contains 14 residues. The germline gives CDR1 MNHEY, CDR2 SVGAGI. The CDR3 loop is CASSYRSGVKEQFF. The CDR3 coding sequence is TGTGCCAGCAGTTACAGATCGGGAGTCAAGGAGCAGTTCTTC.

The V gene is TRBV5-1, the J gene TRBJ1-3; D is undetermined. The CDR3 consists of 15 residues. The germline CDR1 and CDR2 sequences are SGHRS and YFSETQ. V lost 0 bases, J lost 0 bases, and 7 bases lay in between. The CDR3 sequence: CASSLGGSSGNTIYF. CDR3 in DNA: TGCGCCAGCAGCTTGGGCGGCAGCTCTGGAAACACCATATATTTT.

This sequence joins TRBV29-1 and TRBJ2-7, with D maybe TRBD1 (6 bases). Trimming took 7 bases from V and 1 from J, leaving 11 bases between them. Per the germline V gene, CDR1 is SQVTM and CDR2 is ANQGSEA. The CDR3 has 12 amino acids. Here the CDR3 reads CSAAGVSYEQYF. CDR3 sequence (DNA): TGCAGCGCCGCAGGGGTTTCCTACGAGCAGTACTTC.

The chain has TRBV9 and TRBJ1-2; the D is unclear. V shed 2 bases and J shed 7 bases, with 12 bases lying between them. The CDR3 has 13 residues. CDR1 SGDLS and CDR2 YYNGEE come from the germline V gene. CDR3 in amino acids: CASSVSVAAGYTF. Here the CDR3 DNA reads TGTGCCAGCAGCGTCTCCGTAGCTGCTGGCTACACCTTC.

This chain uses TRBV25-1 with TRBJ2-1; D is unresolved. There are 12 residues in the CDR3. V lost 5 bases, J lost 15 bases, and 17 bases lay in between. Germline loops: CDR1 MGHDK, CDR2 SYGVNS. The CDR3 sequence is CASSLSAADRFF. The CDR3 DNA reads as TGTGCCAGCAGTCTAAGCGCCGCGGATCGGTTCTTC.

V gene TRBV9 combines with J gene TRBJ2-2; a weak D match, TRBD2 (5 bases). The CDR3 totals 15 residues. Germline V gene sequence: CDR1 SGDLS, CDR2 YYNGEE. V was cut by 3 bases and J by 6 bases, with 15 bases left in between. DNA for the CDR3: TGTGCCAGCAGCGGCGGGTCAATAGGTTCCGGGGAGCTGTTTTTT. Translating it yields CASSGGSIGSGELFF.

V and J are TRBV7-9 and TRBJ2-7; TRBD2 agrees at 7 bases. The length of the CDR3 is 16 residues. Trimming at V came to 6 bases and at J to 2 bases, leaving 13 bases not matched to a gene. CDR1 and CDR2 from the germline V gene are SEHNR and FQNEAQ (reference sequence). The CDR3 region has the DNA TGTGCCAGCAGTCGGGCTGGGGACTACCTGACCTACGAGCAGTACTTC. This codes for CASSRAGDYLTYEQYF.

CDR3 in amino acids: CASSIVGSLAKNIQYF. In DNA, the CDR3 is TGTGCCAGTAGTATAGTGGGCAGCCTAGCCAAAAACATTCAGTACTTC. The V and J genes are TRBV19 and TRBJ2-4; D gene unclear. With 1 base removed from V and 0 bases from J, the gap between germline ends came to 10 bases. CDR3 length equals 16 residues. Germline lookup yields CDR1 LNHDA and CDR2 SQIVND (reference sequence). The variable domain in full, with the rest retrieved from reference TRBV19 and TRBJ2-4, is DGGITQSPKYLFRKEGQNVTLSCEQNLNHDAMYWYRQDPGQGLRLIYYSQIVNDFQKGDIAEGYSVSREKKESFPLTVTSAQKNPTAFYLCASSIVGSLAKNIQYFGAGTRLSVL.

The chain employs TRBV7-8 and TRBJ1-1; no clear D gene. This CDR3 has 13 residues. Germline loops: CDR1 SGHVS, CDR2 FQNEAQ. V shed 3 bases and J shed 0 bases, with 5 bases lying between them. The DNA for the CDR3 is TGTGCCAGCAGCTTCGCTATGAACACTGAAGCTTTCTTT. Protein: CASSFAMNTEAFF.

This sequence joins TRBV6-5 and TRBJ2-2; the D gene is possibly TRBD2 (5 bases). The V and J ends lost 2 bases and 2 bases respectively, with 9 bases between them. From germline, CDR1 is MNHEY and CDR2 SVGAGI. The CDR3 is 15 amino acids. The CDR3 sequence: CASSYPGRNTGELFF. The CDR3 bases are TGTGCCAGCAGTTACCCGGGGAGAAACACCGGGGAGCTGTTTTTT.

The chain has TRBV7-8 and TRBJ2-3; TRBD2 agrees at 13 bases. Germline loops: CDR1 SGHVS, CDR2 FQNEAQ. J gave up 2 bases and V 4 bases, and 9 bases lay outside the gene matches. The CDR3 is made up of 18 amino acids. CDR3 nucleotides: TGTGCCAGCAGCTCTGGACTAGCGGGAGCGGGTTTCACAGATACGCAGTATTTT. Translated, it gives CASSSGLAGAGFTDTQYF.

The gene calls are TRBV10-3 and TRBJ1-4; TRBD1 is a possible D gene (6 bases). Germline V gene sequence: CDR1 ENHRY, CDR2 SYGVKD. Trimming cost V 0 bases and J 4 bases, with 12 bases left between them. This CDR3 is built from 16 residues. The CDR3 protein is CAISESRGRNNEKLFF. The CDR3 DNA reads as TGTGCCATCAGTGAGTCGAGGGGGAGAAATAATGAAAAACTGTTTTTT.

J is TRBJ2-1 and V is TRBV6-5; D perhaps matches TRBD2 (6 bases). The CDR3 runs to 16 residues. Germline CDR1 is MNHEY and CDR2 is SVGAGI. V shed 1 base and J shed 3 bases, with 13 bases lying between them. DNA of the CDR3: TGTGCCAGCAGTTACTGGAAGAGCGGGTTCTACAATGAGCAGTTCTTC. It translates to CASSYWKSGFYNEQFF.

This chain's CDR3 is CASSALAGEYNEQFF. CDR3 sequence (DNA): TGCGCCAGCAGTGCCCTAGCGGGAGAATACAATGAGCAGTTCTTC. The V and J genes are TRBV10-1 and TRBJ2-1; 10 nucleotides agree with TRBD2. Germline lookup yields CDR1 WNHNN and CDR2 SYGVQD (reference sequence). The CDR3 consists of 15 residues. J lost 4 bases, V lost 4 bases, and 4 bases had no gene match.

The V call is TRBV27, the J call TRBJ2-2; 12 bases line up with TRBD2. Germline trimming cut 3 bases from V and 6 bases from J; bases unmatched to any gene: 8. The CDR3 is made up of 17 amino acids. Germline V gene data show CDR1 as MNHEY and CDR2 as SMNVEV (reference sequence). The CDR3 DNA is TGTGCCAGCAGTTTTAGTCTAGCGGGAGGGCCATCCGGGGAGCTGTTTTTT. Protein sequence: CASSFSLAGGPSGELFF.

This sequence joins TRBV7-2 and TRBJ2-7, with TRBD2 matching 10 bases. V was clipped by 2 bases and J by 2 bases; unmatched bases: 3. CDR1 and CDR2 from the germline V gene are SGHTA and FQGNSA. The CDR3 consists of 15 residues. The CDR3 region is CASSLLAGDAYEQYF. Written as DNA, the CDR3 is TGTGCCAGCAGCTTACTAGCGGGAGACGCCTACGAGCAGTACTTC.

CDR3: CATYSRVVGELFF. The CDR3 DNA reads TGTGCCACATACTCGAGGGTCGTCGGGGAGCTGTTTTTT. The chain couples TRBV2 to TRBJ2-2; possible D gene TRBD2, 5 bases. Trimming cost V 10 bases and J 7 bases, with 16 bases left between them. CDR1 and CDR2 (germline): SNHLY, FYNNEI. The CDR3 runs to 13 residues.